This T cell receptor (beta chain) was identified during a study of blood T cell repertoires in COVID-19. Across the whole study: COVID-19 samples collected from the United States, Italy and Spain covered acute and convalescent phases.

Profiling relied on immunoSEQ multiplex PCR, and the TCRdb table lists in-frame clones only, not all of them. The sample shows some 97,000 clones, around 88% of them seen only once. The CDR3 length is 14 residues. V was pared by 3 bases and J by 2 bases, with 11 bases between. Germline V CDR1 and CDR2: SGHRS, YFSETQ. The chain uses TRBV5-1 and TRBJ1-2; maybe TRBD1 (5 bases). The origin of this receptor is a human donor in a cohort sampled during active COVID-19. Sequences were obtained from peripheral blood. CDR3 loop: CASSSGQGNYGYTF. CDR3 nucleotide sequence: TGCGCCAGCAGCTCAGGGCAGGGAAACTATGGCTACACCTTC. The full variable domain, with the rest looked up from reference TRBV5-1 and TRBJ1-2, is KAGVTQTPRYLIKTRGQQVTLSCSPISGHRSVSWYQQTPGQGLQFLFEYFSETQRNKGNFPGRFSGRQFSNSRSEMNVSTLELGDSALYLCASSSGQGNYGYTFGSGTRLTVV.